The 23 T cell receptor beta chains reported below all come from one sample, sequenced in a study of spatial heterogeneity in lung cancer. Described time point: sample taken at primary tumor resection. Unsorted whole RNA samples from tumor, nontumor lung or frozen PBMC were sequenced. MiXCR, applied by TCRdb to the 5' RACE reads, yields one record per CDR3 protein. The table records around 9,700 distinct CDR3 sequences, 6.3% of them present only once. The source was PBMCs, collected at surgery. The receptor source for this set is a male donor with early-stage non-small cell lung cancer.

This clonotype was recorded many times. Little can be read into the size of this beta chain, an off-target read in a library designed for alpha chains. The CDR3 region is CASSLEQNTEAFF. The DNA for the CDR3 is TGCGCCAGCAGCTTAGAGCAGAACACTGAAGCTTTCTTT. This rearrangement joins TRBV5-1 to TRBJ1-1; D is unclear. Germline V lookup: CDR1 SGHRS, CDR2 YFSETQ. The CDR3 sequence is 13 residues long. With 2 bases removed from V and 1 base from J, the gap between germline ends came to 6 bases.

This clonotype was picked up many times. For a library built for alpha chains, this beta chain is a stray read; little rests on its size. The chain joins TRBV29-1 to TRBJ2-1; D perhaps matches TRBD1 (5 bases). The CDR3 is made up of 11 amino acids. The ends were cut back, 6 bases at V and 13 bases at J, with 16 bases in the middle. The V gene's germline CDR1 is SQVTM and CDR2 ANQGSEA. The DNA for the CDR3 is TGCAGCGTCAGGGAAGCGTCTTATCAGTTCTTC. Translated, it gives CSVREASYQFF.

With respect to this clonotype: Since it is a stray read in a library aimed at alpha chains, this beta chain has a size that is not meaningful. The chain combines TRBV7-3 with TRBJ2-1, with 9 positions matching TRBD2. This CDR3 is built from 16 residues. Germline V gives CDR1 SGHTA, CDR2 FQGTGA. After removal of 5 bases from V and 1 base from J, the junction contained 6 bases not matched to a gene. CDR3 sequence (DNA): TGTGCCAGCAGCCCACAAGCGGGGGGATCCTACAATGAGCAGTTCTTC. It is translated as CASSPQAGGSYNEQFF.

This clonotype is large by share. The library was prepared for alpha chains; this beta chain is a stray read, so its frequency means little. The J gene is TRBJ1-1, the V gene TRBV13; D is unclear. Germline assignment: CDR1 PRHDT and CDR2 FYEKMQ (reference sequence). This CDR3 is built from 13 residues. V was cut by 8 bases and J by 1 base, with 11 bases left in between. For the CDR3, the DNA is TGTGCCAGCGGCGGGGATACGAACACTGAAGCTTTCTTT. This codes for CASGGDTNTEAFF. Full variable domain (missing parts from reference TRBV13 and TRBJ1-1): AAGVIQSPRHLIKEKRETATLKCYPIPRHDTVYWYQQGPGQDPQFLISFYEKMQSDKGSIPDRFSAQQFSDYHSELNMSSLELGDSALYFCASGGDTNTEAFFGQGTRLTVV.

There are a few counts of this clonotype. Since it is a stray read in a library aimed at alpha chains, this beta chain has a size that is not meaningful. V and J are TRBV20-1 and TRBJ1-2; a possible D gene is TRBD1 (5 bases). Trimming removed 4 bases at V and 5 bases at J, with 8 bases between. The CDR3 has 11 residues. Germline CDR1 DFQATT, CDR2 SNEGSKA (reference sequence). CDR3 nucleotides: TGCAGTGCTACAGGGAAGTATGGCTACACCTTC. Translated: CSATGKYGYTF.

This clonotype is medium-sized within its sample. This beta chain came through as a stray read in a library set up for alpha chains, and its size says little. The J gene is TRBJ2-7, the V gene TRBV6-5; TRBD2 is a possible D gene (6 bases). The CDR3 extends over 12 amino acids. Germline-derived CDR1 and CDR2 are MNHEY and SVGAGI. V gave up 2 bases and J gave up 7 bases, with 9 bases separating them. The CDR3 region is CASSYVGGEQYF. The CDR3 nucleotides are TGTGCCAGCAGTTACGTGGGGGGAGAGCAGTACTTC.

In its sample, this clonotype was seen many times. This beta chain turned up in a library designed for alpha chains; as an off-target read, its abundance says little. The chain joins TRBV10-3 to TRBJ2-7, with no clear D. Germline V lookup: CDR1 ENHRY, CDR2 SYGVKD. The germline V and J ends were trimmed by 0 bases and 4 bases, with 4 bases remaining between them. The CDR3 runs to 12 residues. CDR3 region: CAISESGYEQYF. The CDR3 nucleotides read TGTGCCATCAGTGAGTCGGGTTACGAGCAGTACTTC.

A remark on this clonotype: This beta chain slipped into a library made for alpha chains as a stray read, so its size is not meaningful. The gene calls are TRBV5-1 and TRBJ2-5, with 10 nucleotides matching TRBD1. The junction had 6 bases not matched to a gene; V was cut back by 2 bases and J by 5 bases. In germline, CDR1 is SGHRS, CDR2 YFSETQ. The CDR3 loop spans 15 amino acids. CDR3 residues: CASSLGTGDAETQYF. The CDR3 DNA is TGCGCCAGCAGCTTAGGGACAGGGGACGCCGAGACCCAGTACTTC.

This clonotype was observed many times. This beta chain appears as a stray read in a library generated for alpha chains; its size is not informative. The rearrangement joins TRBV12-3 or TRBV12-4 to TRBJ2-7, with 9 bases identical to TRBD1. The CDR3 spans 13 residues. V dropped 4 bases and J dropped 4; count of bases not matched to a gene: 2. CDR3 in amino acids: CASSSGQGYEQYF. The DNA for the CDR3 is TGTGCCAGCAGTTCGGGACAGGGTTACGAGCAGTACTTC.

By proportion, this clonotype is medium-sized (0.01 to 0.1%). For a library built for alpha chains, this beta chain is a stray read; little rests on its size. The CDR3 region is CASSKGRSYNEQFF. CDR3 coding DNA: TGCGCCAGCAGCAAGGGCAGATCCTACAATGAGCAGTTCTTC. This sequence joins TRBV5-1 and TRBJ2-1; D not certain. Between the trimmed V and J ends, which lost 4 bases and 1 base, there was a span of 9 bases. CDR3 length: 14 amino acids. CDR1 is SGHRS, CDR2 YFSETQ, per germline.

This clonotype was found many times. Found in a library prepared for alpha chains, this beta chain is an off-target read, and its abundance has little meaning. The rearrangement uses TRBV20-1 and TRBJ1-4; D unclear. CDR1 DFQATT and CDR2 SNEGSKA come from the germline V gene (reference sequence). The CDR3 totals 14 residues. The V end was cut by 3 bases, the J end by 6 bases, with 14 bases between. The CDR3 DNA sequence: TGCAGTGCTAGTTCGGGGATGGAATATGAAAAACTGTTTTTT. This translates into CSASSGMEYEKLFF.

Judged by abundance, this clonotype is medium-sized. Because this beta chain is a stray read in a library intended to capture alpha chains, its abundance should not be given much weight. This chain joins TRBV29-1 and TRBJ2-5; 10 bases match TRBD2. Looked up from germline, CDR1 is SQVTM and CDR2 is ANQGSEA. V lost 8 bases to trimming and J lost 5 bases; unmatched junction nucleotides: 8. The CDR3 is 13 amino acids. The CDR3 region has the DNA TGCAGCTCTAGCGGGAGAGCGGCTGAGACCCAGTACTTC. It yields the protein CSSSGRAAETQYF.

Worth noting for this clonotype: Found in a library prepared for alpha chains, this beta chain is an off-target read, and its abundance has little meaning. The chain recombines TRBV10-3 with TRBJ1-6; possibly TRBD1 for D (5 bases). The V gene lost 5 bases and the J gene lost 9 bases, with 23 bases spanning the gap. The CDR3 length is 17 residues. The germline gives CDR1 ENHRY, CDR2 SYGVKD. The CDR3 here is CAISNHRSPQYGSPLHF. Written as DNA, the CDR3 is TGTGCCATCAGTAACCACAGGTCCCCACAATATGGTTCACCCCTCCACTTT.

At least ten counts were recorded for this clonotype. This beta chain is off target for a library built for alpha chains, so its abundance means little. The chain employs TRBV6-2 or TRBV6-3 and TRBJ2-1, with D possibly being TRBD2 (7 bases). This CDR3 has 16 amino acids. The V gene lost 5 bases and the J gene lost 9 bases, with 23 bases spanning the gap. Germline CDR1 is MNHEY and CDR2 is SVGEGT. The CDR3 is CASSARGGGADREQFF. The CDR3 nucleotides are TGTGCCAGCAGTGCCCGAGGCGGGGGCGCCGATCGTGAGCAGTTCTTC.

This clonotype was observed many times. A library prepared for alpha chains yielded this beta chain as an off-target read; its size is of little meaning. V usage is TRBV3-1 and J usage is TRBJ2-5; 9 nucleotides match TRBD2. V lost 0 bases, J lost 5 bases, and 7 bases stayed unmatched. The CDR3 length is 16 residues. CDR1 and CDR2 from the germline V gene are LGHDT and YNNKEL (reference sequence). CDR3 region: CASSQDLREGRETQYF. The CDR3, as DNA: TGTGCCAGCAGCCAAGATTTGCGGGAGGGCCGGGAGACCCAGTACTTC.

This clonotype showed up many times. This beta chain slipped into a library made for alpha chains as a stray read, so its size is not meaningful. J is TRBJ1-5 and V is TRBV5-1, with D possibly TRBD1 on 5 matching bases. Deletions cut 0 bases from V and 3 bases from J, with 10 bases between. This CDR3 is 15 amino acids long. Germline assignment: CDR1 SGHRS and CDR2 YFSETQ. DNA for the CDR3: TGCGCCAGCAGCTTGGAACCAGGGATCAATCAGCCCCAGCATTTT. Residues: CASSLEPGINQPQHF.

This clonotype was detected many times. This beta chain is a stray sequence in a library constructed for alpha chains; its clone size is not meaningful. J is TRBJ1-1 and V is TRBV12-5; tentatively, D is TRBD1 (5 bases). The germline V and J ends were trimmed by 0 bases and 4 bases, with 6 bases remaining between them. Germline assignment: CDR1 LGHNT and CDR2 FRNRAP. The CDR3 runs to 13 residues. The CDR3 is CASGLVGVTEAFF. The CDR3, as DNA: TGTGCTAGTGGTTTGGTAGGGGTCACTGAAGCTTTCTTT.

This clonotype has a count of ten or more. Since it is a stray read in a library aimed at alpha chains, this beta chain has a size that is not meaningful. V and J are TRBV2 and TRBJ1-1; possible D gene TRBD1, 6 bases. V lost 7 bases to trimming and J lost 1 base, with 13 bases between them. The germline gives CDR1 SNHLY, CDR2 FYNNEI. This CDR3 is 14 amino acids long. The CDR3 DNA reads TGTGCCAGCAACAGGGAAGTGGGGAACACTGAAGCTTTCTTT. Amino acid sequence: CASNREVGNTEAFF.

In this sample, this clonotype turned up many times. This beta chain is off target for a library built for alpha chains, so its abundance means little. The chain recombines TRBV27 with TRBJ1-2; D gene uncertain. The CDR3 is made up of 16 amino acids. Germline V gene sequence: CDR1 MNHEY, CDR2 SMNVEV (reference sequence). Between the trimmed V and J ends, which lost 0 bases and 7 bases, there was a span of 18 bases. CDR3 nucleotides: TGTGCCAGCAGTTTATCAAACGTCGAGGGCCGAACTGGCTACACCTTC. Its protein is CASSLSNVEGRTGYTF.

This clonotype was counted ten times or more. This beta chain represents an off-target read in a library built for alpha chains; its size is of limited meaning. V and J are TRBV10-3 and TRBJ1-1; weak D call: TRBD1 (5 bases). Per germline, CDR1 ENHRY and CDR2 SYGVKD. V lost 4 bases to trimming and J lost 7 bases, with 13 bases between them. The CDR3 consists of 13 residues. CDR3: CAISGPSGGEAFF. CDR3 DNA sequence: TGTGCCATCAGTGGTCCCAGCGGGGGTGAAGCTTTCTTT.

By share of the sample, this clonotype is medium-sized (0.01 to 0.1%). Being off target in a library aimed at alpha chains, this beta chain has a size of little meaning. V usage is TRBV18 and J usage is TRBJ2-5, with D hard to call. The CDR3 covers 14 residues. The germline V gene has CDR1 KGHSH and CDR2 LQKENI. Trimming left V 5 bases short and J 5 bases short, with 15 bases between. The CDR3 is CASSTSSDWETQYF. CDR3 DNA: TGTGCCAGCTCAACGTCCTCCGACTGGGAGACCCAGTACTTC.

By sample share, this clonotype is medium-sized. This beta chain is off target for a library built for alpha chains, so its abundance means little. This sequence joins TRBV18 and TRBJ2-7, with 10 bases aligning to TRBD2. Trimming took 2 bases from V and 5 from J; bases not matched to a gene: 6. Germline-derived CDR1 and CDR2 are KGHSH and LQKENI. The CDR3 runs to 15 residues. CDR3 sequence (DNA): TGTGCCAGCTCACCAGCCCTAGCGGGGGCCGACGAGCAGTACTTC. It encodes CASSPALAGADEQYF.

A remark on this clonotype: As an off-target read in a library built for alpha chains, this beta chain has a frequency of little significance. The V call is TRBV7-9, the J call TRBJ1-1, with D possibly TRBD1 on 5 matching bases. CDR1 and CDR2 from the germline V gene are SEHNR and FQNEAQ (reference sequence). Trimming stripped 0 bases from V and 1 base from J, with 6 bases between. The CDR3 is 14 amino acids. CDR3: CASSLAGANTEAFF. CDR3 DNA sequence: TGTGCCAGCAGCTTAGCAGGGGCGAACACTGAAGCTTTCTTT.